This T cell receptor beta chain was captured by sequencing in a study of blood T cell repertoires in COVID-19. Turning to the study itself: Acute-phase and convalescent COVID-19 samples originated in the United States, Italy and Spain. T cells, B-cell-depleted T cells, or PBMCs provided the cDNA or gDNA that served as material.

Under the authors' procedure: It was from reference gene primer amplification that nucleated cell counts were estimated. Sequencing used immunoSEQ multiplex PCR; TCRdb keeps in-frame clones, though not all of them. V, J and clone size were drawn from that table, and D and trimming were deduced from the DNA. The sample includes 150,000 or so clones, around 79% of them seen just once. Germline lookup yields CDR1 MGHRA and CDR2 YSYEKL. The J segment lost 6 bases and the V segment lost 0 bases, leaving 5 bases of the junction unmatched. This CDR3 contains 16 residues. Material for sequencing was peripheral blood. This sequence joins TRBV4-1 and TRBJ1-5; 10 nucleotides agree with TRBD1. This clonotype originated in a man aged 80 or over with acute or convalescent COVID-19. The CDR3 region has the DNA TGCGCCAGCAGCCAAGATGGGGACAGGGGAAGTCAGCCCCAGCATTTT. Its translation is CASSQDGDRGSQPQHF.